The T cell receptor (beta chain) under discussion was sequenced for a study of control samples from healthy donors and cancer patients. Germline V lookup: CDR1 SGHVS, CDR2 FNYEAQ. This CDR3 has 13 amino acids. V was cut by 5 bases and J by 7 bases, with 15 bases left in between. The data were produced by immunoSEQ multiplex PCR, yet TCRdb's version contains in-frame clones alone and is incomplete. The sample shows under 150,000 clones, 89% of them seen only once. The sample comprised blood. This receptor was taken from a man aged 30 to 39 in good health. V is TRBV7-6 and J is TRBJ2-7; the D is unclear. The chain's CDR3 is CASSPEPSREQYF. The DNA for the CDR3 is TGTGCCAGCAGCCCGGAGCCCTCGAGGGAGCAGTACTTC. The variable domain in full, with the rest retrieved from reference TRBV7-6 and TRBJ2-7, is GAGVSQSPRYKVTKRGQDVALRCDPISGHVSLYWYRQALGQGPEFLTYFNYEAQQDKSGLPNDRFSAERPEGSISTLTIQRTEQRDSAMYRCASSPEPSREQYFGPGTRLTVT.